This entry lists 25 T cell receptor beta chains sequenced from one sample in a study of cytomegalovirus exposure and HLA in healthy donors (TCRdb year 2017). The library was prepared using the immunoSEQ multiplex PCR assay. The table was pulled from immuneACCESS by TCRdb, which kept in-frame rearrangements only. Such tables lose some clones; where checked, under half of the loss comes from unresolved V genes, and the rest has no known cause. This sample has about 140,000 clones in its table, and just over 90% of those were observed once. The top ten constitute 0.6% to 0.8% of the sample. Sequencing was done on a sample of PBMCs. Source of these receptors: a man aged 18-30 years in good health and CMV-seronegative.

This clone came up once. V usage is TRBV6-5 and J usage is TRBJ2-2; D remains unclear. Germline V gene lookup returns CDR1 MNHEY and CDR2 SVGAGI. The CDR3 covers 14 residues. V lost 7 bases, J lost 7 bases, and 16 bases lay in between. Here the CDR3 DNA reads TGTGCCAGCAAGTCGACACCAATTGACGGGGAGCTGTTTTTT. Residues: CASKSTPIDGELFF.

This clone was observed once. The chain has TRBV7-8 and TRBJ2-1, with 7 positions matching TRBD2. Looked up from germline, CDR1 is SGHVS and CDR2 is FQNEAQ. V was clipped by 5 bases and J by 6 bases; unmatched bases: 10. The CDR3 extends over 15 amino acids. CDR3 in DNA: TGTGCCAGCAGCCCGCGGGAGAATCTTGTCAATGAGCAGTTCTTC. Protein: CASSPRENLVNEQFF. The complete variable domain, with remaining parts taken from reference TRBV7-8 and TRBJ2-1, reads GAGVSQSPRYKVAKRGQDVALRCDPISGHVSLFWYQQALGQGPEFLTYFQNEAQLDKSGLPSDRFFAERPEGSVSTLKIQRTQQEDSAVYLCASSPRENLVNEQFFGPGTRLTVL.

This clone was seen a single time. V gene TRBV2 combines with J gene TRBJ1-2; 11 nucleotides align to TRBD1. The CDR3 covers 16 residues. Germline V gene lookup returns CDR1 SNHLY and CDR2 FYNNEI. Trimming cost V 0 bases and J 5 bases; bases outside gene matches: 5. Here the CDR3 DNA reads TGTGCCAGCAGTGAAGCGCGGACAGGGGGCGGTTATGGCTACACCTTC. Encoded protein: CASSEARTGGGYGYTF.

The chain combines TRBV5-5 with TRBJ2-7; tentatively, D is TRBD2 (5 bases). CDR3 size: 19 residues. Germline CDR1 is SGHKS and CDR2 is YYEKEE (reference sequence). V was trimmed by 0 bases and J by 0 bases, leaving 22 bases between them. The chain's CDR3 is CASSLVAKNDPTSSYEQYV. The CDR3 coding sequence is TGTGCCAGCAGCTTGGTTGCTAAAAATGACCCCACTAGCTCCTACGAGCAGTACGTC.

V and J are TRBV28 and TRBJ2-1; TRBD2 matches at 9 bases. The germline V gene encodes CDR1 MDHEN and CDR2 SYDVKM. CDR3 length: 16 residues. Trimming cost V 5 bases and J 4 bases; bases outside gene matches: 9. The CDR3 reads CASSLGSLAGYNEQFF. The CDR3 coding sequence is TGTGCCAGCAGTCTGGGAAGTCTAGCGGGGTACAATGAGCAGTTCTTC.

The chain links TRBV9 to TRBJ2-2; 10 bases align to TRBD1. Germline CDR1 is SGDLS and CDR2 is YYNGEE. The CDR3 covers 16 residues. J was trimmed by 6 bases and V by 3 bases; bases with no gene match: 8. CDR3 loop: CASSDGQGVLAGELFF. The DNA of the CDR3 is TGTGCCAGCAGCGACGGACAGGGGGTACTGGCCGGGGAGCTGTTTTTT. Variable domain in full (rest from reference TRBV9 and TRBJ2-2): DSGVTQTPKHLITATGQRVTLRCSPRSGDLSVYWYQQSLDQGLQFLIQYYNGEERAKGNILERFSAQQFPDLHSELNLSSLELGDSALYFCASSDGQGVLAGELFFGEGSRLTVL.

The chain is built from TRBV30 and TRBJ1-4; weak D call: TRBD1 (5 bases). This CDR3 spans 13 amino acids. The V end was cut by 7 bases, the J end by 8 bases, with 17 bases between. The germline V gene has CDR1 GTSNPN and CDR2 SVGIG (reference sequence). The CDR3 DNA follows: TGTGCCTACAATGGGAGGGGCTGGGAAAAACTGTTTTTT. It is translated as CAYNGRGWEKLFF.

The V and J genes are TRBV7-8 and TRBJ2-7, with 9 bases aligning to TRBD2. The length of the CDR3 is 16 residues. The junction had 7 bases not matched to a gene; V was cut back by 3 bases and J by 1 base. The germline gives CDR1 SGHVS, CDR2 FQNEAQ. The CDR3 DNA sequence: TGTGCCAGCAGCTTGCTTAGCGGGGGTTCGTCCTACGAGCAGTACTTC. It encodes CASSLLSGGSSYEQYF.

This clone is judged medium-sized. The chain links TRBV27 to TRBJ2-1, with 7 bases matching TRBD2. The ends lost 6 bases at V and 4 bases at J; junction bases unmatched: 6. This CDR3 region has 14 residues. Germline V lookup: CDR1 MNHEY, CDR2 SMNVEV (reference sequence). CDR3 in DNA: TGTGCCAGCAGCGCGGCGGGGGTTTACAATGAGCAGTTCTTC. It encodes CASSAAGVYNEQFF.

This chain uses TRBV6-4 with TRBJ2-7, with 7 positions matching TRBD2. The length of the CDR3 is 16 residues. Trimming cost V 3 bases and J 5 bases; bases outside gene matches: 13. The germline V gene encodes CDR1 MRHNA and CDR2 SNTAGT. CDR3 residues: CASSDVESRGGDEQYF. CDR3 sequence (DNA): TGTGCCAGCAGTGATGTGGAGAGTAGGGGAGGGGACGAGCAGTACTTC.

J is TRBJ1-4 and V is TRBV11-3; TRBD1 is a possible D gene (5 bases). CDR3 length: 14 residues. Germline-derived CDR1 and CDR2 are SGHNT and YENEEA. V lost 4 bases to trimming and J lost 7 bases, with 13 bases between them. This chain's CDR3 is CASSSYDSPEKLFF. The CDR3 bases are TGTGCCAGCAGCTCATATGACAGCCCTGAAAAACTGTTTTTT.

The DNA of the CDR3 is TGTGCCAGCTCACCCGACAGGATGGGTCAGACTGAAGCTTTCTTT. Translating gives CASSPDRMGQTEAFF. V is TRBV18 and J is TRBJ1-1, with a tentative D call TRBD1 (6 bases). The CDR3 has 15 amino acids. The germline V and J ends were trimmed by 3 bases and 5 bases, with 16 bases remaining between them. Germline assignment: CDR1 KGHSH and CDR2 LQKENI. The full variable domain, in which reference TRBV18 and TRBJ1-1 provide the parts outside the CDR3, is NAGVMQNPRHLVRRRGQEARLRCSPMKGHSHVYWYRQLPEEGLKFMVYLQKENIIDESGMPKERFSAEFPKEGPSILRIQQVVRGDSAAYFCASSPDRMGQTEAFFGQGTRLTVV.

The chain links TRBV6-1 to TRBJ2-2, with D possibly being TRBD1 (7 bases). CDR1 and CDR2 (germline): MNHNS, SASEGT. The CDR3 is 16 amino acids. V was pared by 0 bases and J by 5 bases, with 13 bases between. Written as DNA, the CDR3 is TGTGCCAGCAGTGAAGCAGGGGGCGCGGGGACCGGGGAGCTGTTTTTT. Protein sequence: CASSEAGGAGTGELFF.

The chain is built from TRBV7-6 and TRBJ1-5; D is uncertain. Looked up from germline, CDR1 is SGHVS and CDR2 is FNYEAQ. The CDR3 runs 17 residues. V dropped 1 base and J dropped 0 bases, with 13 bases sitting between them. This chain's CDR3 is CASSLGLGLYSNQPQHF. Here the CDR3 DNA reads TGTGCCAGCAGCTTAGGGCTGGGCCTCTATAGCAATCAGCCCCAGCATTTT.

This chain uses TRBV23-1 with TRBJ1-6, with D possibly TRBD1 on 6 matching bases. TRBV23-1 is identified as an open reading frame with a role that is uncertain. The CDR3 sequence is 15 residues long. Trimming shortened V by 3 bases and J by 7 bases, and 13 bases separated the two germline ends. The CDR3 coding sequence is TGCGCCAGCAGTCACACAGGGAGAGGAAATTCACCCCTCCACTTT. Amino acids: CASSHTGRGNSPLHF.

The DNA for the CDR3 is TGTGCCAGCAGCAGACGGACTAGCGGGTCTTTCACAGATACGCAGTATTTT. As protein: CASSRRTSGSFTDTQYF. This chain uses TRBV13 with TRBJ2-3; TRBD2 matches at 11 bases. Germline loops: CDR1 PRHDT, CDR2 FYEKMQ (reference sequence). The CDR3 is made up of 17 amino acids. Trimming removed 5 bases from V and 2 bases from J; junction bases left unmatched: 9.

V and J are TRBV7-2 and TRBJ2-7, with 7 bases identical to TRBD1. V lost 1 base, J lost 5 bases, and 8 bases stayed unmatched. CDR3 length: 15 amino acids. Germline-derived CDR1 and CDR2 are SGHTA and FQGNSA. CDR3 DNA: TGTGCCAGCAGCTTAGGGGGCACAGGGGTCAACGAGCAGTACTTC. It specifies CASSLGGTGVNEQYF.

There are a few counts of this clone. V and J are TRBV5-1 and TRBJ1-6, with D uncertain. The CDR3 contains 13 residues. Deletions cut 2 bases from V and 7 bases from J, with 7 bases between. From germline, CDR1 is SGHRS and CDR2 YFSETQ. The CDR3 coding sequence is TGCGCCAGCAGCTTAACGGTGAATTCACCCCTCCACTTT. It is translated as CASSLTVNSPLHF.

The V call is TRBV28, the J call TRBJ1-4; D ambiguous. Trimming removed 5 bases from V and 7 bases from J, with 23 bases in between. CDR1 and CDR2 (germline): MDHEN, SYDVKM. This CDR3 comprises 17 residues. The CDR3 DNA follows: TGTGCCAGCAGTCCTGCGGGCCTGGAGATTCATGGTGAAAAACTGTTTTTT. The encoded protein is CASSPAGLEIHGEKLFF.

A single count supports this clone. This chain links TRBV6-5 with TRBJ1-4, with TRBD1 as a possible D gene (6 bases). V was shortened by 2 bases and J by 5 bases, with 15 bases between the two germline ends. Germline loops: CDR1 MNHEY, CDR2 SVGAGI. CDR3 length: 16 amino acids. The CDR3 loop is CASSYTGDTLNEKLFF. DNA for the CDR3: TGTGCCAGCAGTTACACCGGGGACACTTTAAATGAAAAACTGTTTTTT.

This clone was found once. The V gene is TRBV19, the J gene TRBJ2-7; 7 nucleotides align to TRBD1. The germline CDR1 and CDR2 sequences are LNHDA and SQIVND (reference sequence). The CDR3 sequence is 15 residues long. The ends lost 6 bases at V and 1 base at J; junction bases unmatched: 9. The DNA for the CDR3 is TGTGCCAGTAGGCCCTCGGGCAGGGGGTCCTACGAGCAGTACTTC. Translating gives CASRPSGRGSYEQYF. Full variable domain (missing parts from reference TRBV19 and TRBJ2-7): DGGITQSPKYLFRKEGQNVTLSCEQNLNHDAMYWYRQDPGQGLRLIYYSQIVNDFQKGDIAEGYSVSREKKESFPLTVTSAQKNPTAFYLCASRPSGRGSYEQYFGPGTRLTVT.

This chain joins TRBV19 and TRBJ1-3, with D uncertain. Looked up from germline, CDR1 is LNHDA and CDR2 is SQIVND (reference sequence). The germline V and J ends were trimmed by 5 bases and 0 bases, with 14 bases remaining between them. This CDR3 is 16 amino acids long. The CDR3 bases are TGTGCCAGTAGTCCCCGGCGGGGAGGCTCTGGAAACACCATATATTTT. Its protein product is CASSPRRGGSGNTIYF.

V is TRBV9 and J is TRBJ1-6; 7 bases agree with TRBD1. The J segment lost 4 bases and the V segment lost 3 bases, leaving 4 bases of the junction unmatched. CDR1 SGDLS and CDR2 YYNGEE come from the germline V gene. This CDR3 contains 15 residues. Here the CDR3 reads CASSDGQAYNSPLHF. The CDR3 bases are TGTGCCAGCAGCGACGGACAGGCTTATAATTCACCCCTCCACTTT. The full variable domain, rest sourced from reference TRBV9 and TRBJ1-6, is DSGVTQTPKHLITATGQRVTLRCSPRSGDLSVYWYQQSLDQGLQFLIQYYNGEERAKGNILERFSAQQFPDLHSELNLSSLELGDSALYFCASSDGQAYNSPLHFGNGTRLTVT.

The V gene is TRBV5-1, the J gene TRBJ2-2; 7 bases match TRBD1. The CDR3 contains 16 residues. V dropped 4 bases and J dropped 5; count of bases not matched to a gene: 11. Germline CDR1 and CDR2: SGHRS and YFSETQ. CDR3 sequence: CASSPRQGFRTGELFF. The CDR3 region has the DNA TGCGCCAGCAGCCCCAGACAGGGATTCAGGACCGGGGAGCTGTTTTTT. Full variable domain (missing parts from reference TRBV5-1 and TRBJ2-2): KAGVTQTPRYLIKTRGQQVTLSCSPISGHRSVSWYQQTPGQGLQFLFEYFSETQRNKGNFPGRFSGRQFSNSRSEMNVSTLELGDSALYLCASSPRQGFRTGELFFGEGSRLTVL.

The CDR3 region has the DNA TGTGCCACTTCCCCACAGGGCCCTAGCACAGATACGCAGTATTTT. Its protein product is CATSPQGPSTDTQYF. This chain links TRBV2 with TRBJ2-3; TRBD1 might be the D (6 bases). V was pared by 10 bases and J by 0 bases, with 17 bases between. This CDR3 contains 15 residues. The germline CDR1 and CDR2 sequences are SNHLY and FYNNEI.